These 3 T cell receptor beta chains were sequenced from one sample in a study of read filtering for tumor transcriptome and immune sequencing. The library was built from about 400 ng RNA with molecular barcoded adaptors for alpha/delta and beta/gamma chains. MiXCR was run by TCRdb on the reads, yielding one entry per CDR3 protein. The table includes 100,000 to 150,000 distinct CDR3 sequences, about 13% detected once. The sequenced sample was a population of CD138-negative cells sorted from bone marrow. These receptors came from a donor at least 40 years old with multiple myeloma.

The sample holds many counts of this clonotype. The chain carries TRBV4-2 and TRBJ2-2; 14 positions match TRBD2. Germline assignment: CDR1 LGHNA and CDR2 YNFKEQ. The CDR3 extends over 19 amino acids. The junction had 5 bases not matched to a gene; V was cut back by 1 base and J by 1 base. CDR3 in amino acids: CASSQVPGLAGVNTGELFF. CDR3 DNA: TGTGCCAGCAGCCAAGTGCCGGGACTAGCGGGGGTGAACACCGGGGAGCTGTTTTTT.

This clonotype was seen ten or more times. The chain has TRBV7-8 and TRBJ2-5; TRBD2 is a possible D gene (6 bases). Trimming cost V 7 bases and J 3 bases, with 12 bases left between them. Germline V lookup: CDR1 SGHVS, CDR2 FQNEAQ. CDR3 length: 13 residues. DNA for the CDR3: TGTGCCAGCACTAGGACTATCAAAGAGACCCAGTACTTC. Translating it yields CASTRTIKETQYF.

In its sample, this clonotype was seen many times. J is TRBJ1-1 and V is TRBV12-5; possible D gene TRBD1, 6 bases. Trimming took off 7 bases at V and 8 bases at J, with 29 bases between the two ends. CDR1 and CDR2 (germline): LGHNT, FRNRAP. The CDR3 contains 17 residues. The CDR3 DNA reads as TGTGCTAGTGCCCTCCGTATAGGGGACATACGTTCCGGAGAAGCTTTCTTT. It yields the protein CASALRIGDIRSGEAFF.